This T cell receptor (beta chain) is drawn from a study of cytomegalovirus exposure and HLA in healthy donors. Of note for this clone: Its matching antigen is unknown.

The CDR3 loop spans 16 amino acids. Per germline, CDR1 MNHEY and CDR2 SMNVEV (reference sequence). The V end was cut by 0 bases, the J end by 4 bases, with 12 bases between. The study, taken as a whole, reports: Clusters of TCRs from the first cohort tended to co-occur in the 130 or so validation repertoires (as a later analysis found). Cytomegalovirus status, reportedly, was diagnosed with high specificity and sensitivity by the classifier. Overall, approximately 150 TCR beta chains were annotated as cytomegalovirus-associated. As confirmed in vitro, three CMV-associated chains were specific for CMV antigens.

TCRdb keeps only in-frame clones here, not all; method: immunoSEQ multiplex PCR. The table records 250,000 or so clones, 85% to 90% of them present only once. The sequencing sample was made of PBMCs. The sequence derives from a woman under 30 in good health and CMV-seronegative. This chain uses TRBV27 with TRBJ2-2; D remains ambiguous. As DNA, the CDR3 is TGTGCCAGCAGTTTATCGGCACACCCGTTCACCGGGGAGCTGTTTTTT. It encodes CASSLSAHPFTGELFF.